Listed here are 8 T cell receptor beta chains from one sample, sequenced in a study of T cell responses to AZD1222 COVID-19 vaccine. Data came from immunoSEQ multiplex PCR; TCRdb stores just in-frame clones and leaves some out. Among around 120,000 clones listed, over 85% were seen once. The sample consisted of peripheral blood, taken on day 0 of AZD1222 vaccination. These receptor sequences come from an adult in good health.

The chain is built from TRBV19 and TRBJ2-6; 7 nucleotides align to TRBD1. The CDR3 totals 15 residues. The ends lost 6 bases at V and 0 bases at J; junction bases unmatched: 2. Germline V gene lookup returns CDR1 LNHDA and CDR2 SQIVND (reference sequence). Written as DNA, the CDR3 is TGTGCCAGTAGCGCAGGGGGCTCTGGGGCCAACGTCCTGACTTTC. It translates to CASSAGGSGANVLTF.

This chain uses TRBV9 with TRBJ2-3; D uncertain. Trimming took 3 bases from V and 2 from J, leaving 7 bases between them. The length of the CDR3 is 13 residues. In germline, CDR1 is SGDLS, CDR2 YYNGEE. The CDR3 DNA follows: TGTGCCAGCAGCGACAAGTTCACAGATACGCAGTATTTT. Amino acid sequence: CASSDKFTDTQYF.

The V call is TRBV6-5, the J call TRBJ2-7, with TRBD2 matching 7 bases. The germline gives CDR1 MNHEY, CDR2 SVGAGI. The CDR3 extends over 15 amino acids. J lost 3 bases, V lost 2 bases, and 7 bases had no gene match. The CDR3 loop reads CASSYGGGVYYEQYF. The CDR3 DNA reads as TGTGCCAGCAGTTACGGGGGAGGGGTGTACTACGAGCAGTACTTC.

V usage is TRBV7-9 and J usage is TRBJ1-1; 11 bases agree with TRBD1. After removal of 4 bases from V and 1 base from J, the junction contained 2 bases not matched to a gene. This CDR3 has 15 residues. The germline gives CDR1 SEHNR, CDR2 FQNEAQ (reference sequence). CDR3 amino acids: CASSSGTGGNTEAFF. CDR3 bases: TGTGCCAGCAGCTCTGGGACAGGGGGGAACACTGAAGCTTTCTTT.

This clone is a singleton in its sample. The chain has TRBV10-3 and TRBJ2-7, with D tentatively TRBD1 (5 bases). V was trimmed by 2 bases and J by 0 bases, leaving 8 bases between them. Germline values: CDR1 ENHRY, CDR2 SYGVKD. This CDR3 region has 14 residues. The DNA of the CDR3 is TGTGCCATCAGTGAGCGACAGAGCTCCTACGAGCAGTACTTC. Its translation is CAISERQSSYEQYF.

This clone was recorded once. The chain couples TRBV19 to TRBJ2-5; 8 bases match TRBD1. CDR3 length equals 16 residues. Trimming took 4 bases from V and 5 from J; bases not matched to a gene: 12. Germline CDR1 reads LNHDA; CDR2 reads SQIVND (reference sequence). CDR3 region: CASSTSGGAGLETQYF. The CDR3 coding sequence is TGTGCCAGTAGTACATCAGGGGGCGCGGGTCTGGAGACCCAGTACTTC.

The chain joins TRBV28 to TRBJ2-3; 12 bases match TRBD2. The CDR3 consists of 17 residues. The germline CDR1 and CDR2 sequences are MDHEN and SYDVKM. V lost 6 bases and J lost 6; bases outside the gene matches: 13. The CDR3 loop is CASSPLGGLAGGDTQYF. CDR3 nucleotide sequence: TGTGCCAGCAGCCCCTTGGGGGGACTAGCGGGCGGGGATACGCAGTATTTT.

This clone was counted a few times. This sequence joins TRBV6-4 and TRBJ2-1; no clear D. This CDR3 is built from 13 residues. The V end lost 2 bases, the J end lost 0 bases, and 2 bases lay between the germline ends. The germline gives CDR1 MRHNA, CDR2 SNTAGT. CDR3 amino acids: CASSDSSYNEQFF. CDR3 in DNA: TGTGCCAGCAGTGACAGCTCCTACAATGAGCAGTTCTTC.